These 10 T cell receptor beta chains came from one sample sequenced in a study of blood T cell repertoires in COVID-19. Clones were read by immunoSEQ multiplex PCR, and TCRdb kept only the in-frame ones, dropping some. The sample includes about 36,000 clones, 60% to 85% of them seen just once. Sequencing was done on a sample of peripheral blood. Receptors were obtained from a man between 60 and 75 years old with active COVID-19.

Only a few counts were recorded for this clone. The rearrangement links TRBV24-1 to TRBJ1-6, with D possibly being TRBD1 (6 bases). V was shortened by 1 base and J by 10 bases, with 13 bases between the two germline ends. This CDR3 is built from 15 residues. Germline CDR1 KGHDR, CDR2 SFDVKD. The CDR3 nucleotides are TGTGCCACCAGTGATTTTCGGGGGGCTCTGTCACCCCTCCACTTT. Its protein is CATSDFRGALSPLHF.

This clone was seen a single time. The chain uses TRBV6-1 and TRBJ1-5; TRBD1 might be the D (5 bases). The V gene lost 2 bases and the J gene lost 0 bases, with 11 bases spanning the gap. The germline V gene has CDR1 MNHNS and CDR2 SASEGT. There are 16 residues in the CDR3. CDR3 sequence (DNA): TGTGCCAGCAGTGAACAAGGACACCCTAGCAATCAGCCCCAGCATTTT. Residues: CASSEQGHPSNQPQHF.

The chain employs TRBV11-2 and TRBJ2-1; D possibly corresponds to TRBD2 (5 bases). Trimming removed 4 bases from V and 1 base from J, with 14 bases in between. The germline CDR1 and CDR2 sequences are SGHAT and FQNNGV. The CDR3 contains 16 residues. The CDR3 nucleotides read TGTGCCAGCAGCTCCCGACGTAGAGGGTCCTACAATGAGCAGTTCTTC. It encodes CASSSRRRGSYNEQFF.

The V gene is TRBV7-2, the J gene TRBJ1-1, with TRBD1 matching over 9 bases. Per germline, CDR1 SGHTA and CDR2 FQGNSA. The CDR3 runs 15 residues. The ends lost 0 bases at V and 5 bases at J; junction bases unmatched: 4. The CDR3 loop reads CASSLAPGQGTEAFF. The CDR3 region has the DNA TGTGCCAGCAGCTTAGCCCCGGGACAGGGAACTGAAGCTTTCTTT.

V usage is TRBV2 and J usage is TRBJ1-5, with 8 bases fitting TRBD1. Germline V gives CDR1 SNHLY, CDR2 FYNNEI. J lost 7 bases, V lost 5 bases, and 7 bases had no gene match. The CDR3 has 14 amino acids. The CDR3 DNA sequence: TGTGCCAGCAGTAGCCAGGGGGCCGGACAGCCCCAGCATTTT. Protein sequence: CASSSQGAGQPQHF.

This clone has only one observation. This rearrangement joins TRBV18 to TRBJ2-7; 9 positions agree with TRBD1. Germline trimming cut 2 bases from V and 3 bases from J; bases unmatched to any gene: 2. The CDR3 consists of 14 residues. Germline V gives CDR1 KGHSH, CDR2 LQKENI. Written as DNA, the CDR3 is TGTGCCAGCTCACCAAGGACAGGGGACTACGAGCAGTACTTC. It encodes CASSPRTGDYEQYF.

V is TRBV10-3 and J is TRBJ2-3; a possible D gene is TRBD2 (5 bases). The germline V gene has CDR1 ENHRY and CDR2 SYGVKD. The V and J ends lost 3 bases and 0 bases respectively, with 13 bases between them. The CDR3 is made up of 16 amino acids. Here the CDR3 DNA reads TGTGCCATCAGTGACGTGGAGCGGCCTAGCACAGATACGCAGTATTTT. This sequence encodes CAISDVERPSTDTQYF.

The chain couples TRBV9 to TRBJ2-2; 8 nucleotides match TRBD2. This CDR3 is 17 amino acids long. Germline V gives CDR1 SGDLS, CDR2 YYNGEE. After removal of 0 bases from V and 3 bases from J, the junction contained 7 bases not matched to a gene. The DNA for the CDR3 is TGTGCCAGCAGCGTAGACCCGGGGGGGGGTTACACCGGGGAGCTGTTTTTT. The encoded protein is CASSVDPGGGYTGELFF.

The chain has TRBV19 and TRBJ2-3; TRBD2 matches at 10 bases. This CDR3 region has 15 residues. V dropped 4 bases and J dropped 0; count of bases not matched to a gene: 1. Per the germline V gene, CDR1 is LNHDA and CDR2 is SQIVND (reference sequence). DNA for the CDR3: TGTGCCAGTAGTAGGACTAGCGGCAGCACAGATACGCAGTATTTT. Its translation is CASSRTSGSTDTQYF.

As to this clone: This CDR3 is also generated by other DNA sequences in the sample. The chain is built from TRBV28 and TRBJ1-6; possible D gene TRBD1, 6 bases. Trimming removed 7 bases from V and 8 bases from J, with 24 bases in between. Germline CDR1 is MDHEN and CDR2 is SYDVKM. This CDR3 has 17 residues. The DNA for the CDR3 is TGTGCCAGCACCCTTGACCCGACAGGCTCGGGCTATTCACCCCTCCACTTT. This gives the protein CASTLDPTGSGYSPLHF.